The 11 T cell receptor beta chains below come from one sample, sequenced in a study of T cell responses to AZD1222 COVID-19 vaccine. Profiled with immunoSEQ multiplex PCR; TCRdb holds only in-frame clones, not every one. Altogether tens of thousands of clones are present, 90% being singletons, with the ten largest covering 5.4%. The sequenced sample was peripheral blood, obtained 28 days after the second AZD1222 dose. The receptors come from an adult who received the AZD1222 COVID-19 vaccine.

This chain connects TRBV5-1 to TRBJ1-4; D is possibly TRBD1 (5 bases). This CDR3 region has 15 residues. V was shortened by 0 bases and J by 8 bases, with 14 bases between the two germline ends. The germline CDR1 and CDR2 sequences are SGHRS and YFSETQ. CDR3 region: CASSLAPGVREKLFF. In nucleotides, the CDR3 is TGCGCCAGCAGCTTGGCCCCGGGGGTTCGAGAAAAACTGTTTTTT. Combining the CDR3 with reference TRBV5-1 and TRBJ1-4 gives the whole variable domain KAGVTQTPRYLIKTRGQQVTLSCSPISGHRSVSWYQQTPGQGLQFLFEYFSETQRNKGNFPGRFSGRQFSNSRSEMNVSTLELGDSALYLCASSLAPGVREKLFFGSGTQLSVL.

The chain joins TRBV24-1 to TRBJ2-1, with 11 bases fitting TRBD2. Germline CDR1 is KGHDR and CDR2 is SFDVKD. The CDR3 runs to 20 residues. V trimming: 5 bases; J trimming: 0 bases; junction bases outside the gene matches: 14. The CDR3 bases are TGTGCCACCAGTGCCAAAAAGGGTTCACTAGCGGGGGTCTCCTACAATGAGCAGTTCTTC. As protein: CATSAKKGSLAGVSYNEQFF.

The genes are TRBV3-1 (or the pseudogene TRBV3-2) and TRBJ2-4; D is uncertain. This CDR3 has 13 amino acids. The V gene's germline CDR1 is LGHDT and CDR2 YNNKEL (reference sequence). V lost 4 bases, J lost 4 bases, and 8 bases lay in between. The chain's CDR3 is CASSPDPKNIQYF. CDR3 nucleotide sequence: TGTGCCAGCAGCCCAGATCCTAAAAACATTCAGTACTTC.

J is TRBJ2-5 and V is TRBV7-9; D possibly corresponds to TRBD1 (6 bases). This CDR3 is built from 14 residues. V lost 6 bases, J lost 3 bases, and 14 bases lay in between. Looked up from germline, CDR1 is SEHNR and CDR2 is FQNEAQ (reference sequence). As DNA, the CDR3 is TGTGCCAGCAGACCCATGTCAGGGGAAGAGACCCAGTACTTC. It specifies CASRPMSGEETQYF.

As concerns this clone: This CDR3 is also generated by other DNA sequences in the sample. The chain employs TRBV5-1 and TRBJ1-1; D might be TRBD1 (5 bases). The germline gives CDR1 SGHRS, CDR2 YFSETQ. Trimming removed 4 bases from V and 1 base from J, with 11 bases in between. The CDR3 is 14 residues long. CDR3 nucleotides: TGCGCCAGCAGCGGTCAGGGTGGGAACACTGAAGCTTTCTTT. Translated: CASSGQGGNTEAFF.

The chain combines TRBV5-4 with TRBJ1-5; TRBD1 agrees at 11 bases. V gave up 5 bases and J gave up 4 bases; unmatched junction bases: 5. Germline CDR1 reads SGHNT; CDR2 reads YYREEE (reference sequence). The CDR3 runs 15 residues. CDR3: CASSAGTGGNQPQHF. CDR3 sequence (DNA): TGTGCCAGCAGTGCCGGGACAGGGGGAAATCAGCCCCAGCATTTT.

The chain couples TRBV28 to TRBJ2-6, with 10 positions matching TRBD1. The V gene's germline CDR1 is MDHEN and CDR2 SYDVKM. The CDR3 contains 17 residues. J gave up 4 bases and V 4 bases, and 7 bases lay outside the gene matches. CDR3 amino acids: CASSSPGQGSGANVLTF. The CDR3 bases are TGTGCCAGCAGTTCACCGGGACAGGGGTCCGGGGCCAACGTCCTGACTTTC. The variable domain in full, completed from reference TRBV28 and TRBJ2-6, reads DVKVTQSSRYLVKRTGEKVFLECVQDMDHENMFWYRQDPGLGLRLIYFSYDVKMKEKGDIPEGYSVSREKKERFSLILESASTNQTSMYLCASSSPGQGSGANVLTFGAGSRLTVL.

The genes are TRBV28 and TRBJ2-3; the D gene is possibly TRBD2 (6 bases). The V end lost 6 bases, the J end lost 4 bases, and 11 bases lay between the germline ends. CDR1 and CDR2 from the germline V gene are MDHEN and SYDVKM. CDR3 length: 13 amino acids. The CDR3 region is CASRGGPADTQYF. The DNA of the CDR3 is TGTGCCAGCAGAGGAGGGCCCGCAGATACGCAGTATTTT. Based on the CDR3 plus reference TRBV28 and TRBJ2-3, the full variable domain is DVKVTQSSRYLVKRTGEKVFLECVQDMDHENMFWYRQDPGLGLRLIYFSYDVKMKEKGDIPEGYSVSREKKERFSLILESASTNQTSMYLCASRGGPADTQYFGPGTRLTVL.

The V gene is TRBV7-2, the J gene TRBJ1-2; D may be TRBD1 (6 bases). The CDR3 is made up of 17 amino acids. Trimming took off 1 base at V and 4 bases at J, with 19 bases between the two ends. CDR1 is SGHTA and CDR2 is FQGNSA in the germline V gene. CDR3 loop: CASSLVAGALGSYGYTF. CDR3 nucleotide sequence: TGTGCCAGCAGCTTAGTTGCAGGGGCGCTCGGTAGCTATGGCTACACCTTC.

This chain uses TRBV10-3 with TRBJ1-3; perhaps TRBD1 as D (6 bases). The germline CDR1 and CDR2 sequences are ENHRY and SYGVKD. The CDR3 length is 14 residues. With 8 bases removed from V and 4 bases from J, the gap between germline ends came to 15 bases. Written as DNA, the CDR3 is TGTGCCATCGCCAGGGGTTCCGGAGGAAACACCATATATTTT. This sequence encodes CAIARGSGGNTIYF.

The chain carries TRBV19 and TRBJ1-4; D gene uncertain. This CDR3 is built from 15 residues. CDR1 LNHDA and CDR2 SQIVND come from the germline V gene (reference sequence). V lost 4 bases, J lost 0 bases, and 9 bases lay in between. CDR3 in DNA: TGTGCCAGTAGTACTCTTAGTGCAACTAATGAAAAACTGTTTTTT. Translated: CASSTLSATNEKLFF.